This T cell receptor beta chain was identified in a study of shared clonotypes between healthy human individuals (TCRdb year 2020). A note on the overall study: A few men and a couple of women, aged 18 to 49 years, made up the cohort. Per donor, three plates each were used for CD4 naive and CD4 memory, two for CD8 naive, and one for CD8 memory. To estimate repertoire size and how much clonotypes are shared between individuals, the study performed deep sequencing of blood TCR repertoires from a few healthy adults. To increase sequencing depth and limit assay-specific biases, TCR repertoire library preparation and sequencing were carried out by different laboratories using diverse techniques. Per donor, leukapheresis produced somewhere between about 0.94 and 9 billion PBMCs. The full study reports these points: Even with the large sequencing depth, rarefaction of the sorted-subset datasets indicated that sequencing was incomplete. Estimated clonotype richness was generally larger for naive than for memory subsets. Higher generation probabilities were observed for clonotypes shared by all four sorted-subset donors than for non-shared clonotypes. The small number of donors limited the genetic and exposure-history diversity represented. Only blood was sampled, and tissue TCR repertoires likely differ from those in blood. Pairwise subsampling indicated that sequencing depth was expected to affect the degree of clonotype sharing among donors. Sharing across several donors was observed for about 5% of naive CD4, under 4% of naive CD8, roughly 2.4% of memory CD4, and around 0.44% of memory CD8 clonotypes.

CD8 naive samples were obtained by positive selection for CCR7 among CD45RO-negative cells, yielding a CD45RA+CCR7+ population from which TemRA cells were excluded. Healthy HIV-negative adults with no recently reported acute infections or vaccinations were included as donors. Only Caucasian adults living in Nashville, Tennessee, USA were represented among the donors. After blood collection by leukapheresis, PBMCs were isolated using Ficoll-Histopaque density gradient centrifugation and then cryopreserved in the vapor phase of liquid nitrogen. Analytical flow cytometry was used to check the purity and quantity of every magnetically sorted T cell population. Each sorted fraction had its genomic DNA isolated and then quantified by UV absorbance on a Nanodrop 2000c. TCR CDR3 regions were amplified from genomic DNA by multiplex PCR using the deep immunoSEQ assay. Extracted genomic DNA from each cell subset was spread evenly across all wells of several immunoSEQ 96-well plates, with each plate serving as a replicate. Each replicate PCR for sorted subsets received roughly 0.2 ug genomic DNA, equal to about 30,000 T cell genomes. Purified libraries were measured with a Qubit 3.0 fluorometer, size-checked on a Bioanalyzer 2100, and measured again with the KAPA Library Quantification kit. Every immunoSEQ 96-well plate was sequenced on a separate single-read 150-cycle Illumina NextSeq 550 flow cell. The original methods were these. Because only junctional sequences without quality scores were contained in the immunoSEQ output, filtering matching that applied to full-length reads could not be performed. Sequences were annotated with PyIR, a Python wrapper for IgBLAST v1.9, and V/J genes and CDR3 were assigned using IMGT germline references. Reads were removed for weak V/J assignments (E-value above 1e-6), missing CDR3, stop codons, out-of-frame junctions, or ambiguous translated residues. V3J clonotypes were defined by identical inferred V gene, J gene, and CDR3 amino acid sequence. Percentage overlap between repertoires was calculated by dividing the number of shared unique clonotypes by the size of the smaller repertoire. RTK rarefaction, the Chao1 estimator, and Recon v2.1 estimates of unobserved clonotypes were used to assess repertoire richness. Generation probabilities were computed with OLGA for all TCRbeta clonotypes obtained by the gDNA method from a few donors. Sourced from immuneACCESS, this table was stored by TCRdb with only in-frame sequences that have V and J called. A share of the clones is absent; for the studies checked, an unresolved V gene accounts for under half, and the remainder has no known explanation. V, J and clone size derive from that table, while D and trimming were established from the DNA sequence. The sample records millions of clones, more than 85% of which are singletons. 1.5% to 2% of the sample comes from the top ten.

On this clone: Its cognate antigen has yet to be identified. The sample holds no much larger clone one base away, and base qualities are not on file.

Ends trimmed: V by 5 bases, J by 3 bases; bases unmatched to a gene: 3. Counted from cysteine to phenylalanine, this CDR3 has 13 amino acids. The retained sequence is limited to the CDR3, 39 bases, with the frame set at the first base. The germline V gene specifies SGHVS as CDR1 and FNYEAQ as CDR2. The chain is encoded by TRBV7-6 joined to TRBJ2-7; a stretch of 8 junction bases matches TRBD1. Source material: naive CD8+ T cells from PBMCs. The intended sense of this specimen's cell subset or site label: CD45RA+CCR7+. This sequence originates from a man younger than 30 in good health. Some clones in this sample may be carry-over from other donors' samples. The DNA reads as follows: TGTGCCAGCAGCGCGGGACAGGTCTACGAGCAGTACTTC. This is translated as CASSAGQVYEQYF.